These 13 T cell receptor beta chains were sequenced from one sample in a study of shared clonotypes between healthy human individuals. Sequencing was performed with immunoSEQ multiplex PCR; in TCRdb, only in-frame clones are kept and a portion is missing. The top ten hold under 0.45% of the sample, which has millions of clones, 90% to 95% seen once. The sequenced sample was naive CD4+ T cells from PBMCs. The subset denotes: CD45RA+ positively selected. These receptors were collected from a man between 18 and 29 years old in good health. Some clones in this sample may be carry-over from other donors' samples.

This clone was counted once. This chain connects TRBV29-1 to TRBJ1-2; D is perhaps TRBD1 (5 bases). Germline assignment: CDR1 SQVTM and CDR2 ANQGSEA. V was trimmed by 4 bases and J by 6 bases, leaving 15 bases between them. The CDR3 consists of 13 residues. The DNA of the CDR3 is TGCAGCGTTGTTGGCAGGGCGACGGATGGCTACACCTTC. Translating it yields CSVVGRATDGYTF. Using reference TRBV29-1 and TRBJ1-2 for the parts outside the CDR3, the full variable domain is SAVISQKPSRDICQRGTSLTIQCQVDSQVTMMFWYRQQPGQSLTLIATANQGSEATYESGFVIDKFPISRPNLTFSTLTVSNMSPEDSSIYLCSVVGRATDGYTFGSGTRLTVV.

This clone has a single count. V gene TRBV7-9 combines with J gene TRBJ2-2; possible D gene TRBD1, 5 bases. Trimming took 1 base from V and 7 from J, leaving 13 bases between them. This CDR3 comprises 15 residues. The germline gives CDR1 SEHNR, CDR2 FQNEAQ (reference sequence). CDR3: CASSLGTSPLGELFF. The CDR3 DNA is TGTGCCAGCAGCTTAGGGACATCTCCTCTCGGGGAGCTGTTTTTT.

The rearrangement uses TRBV18 and TRBJ2-3; the D gene is possibly TRBD1 (6 bases). The CDR3 covers 15 residues. Germline-derived CDR1 and CDR2 are KGHSH and LQKENI. The ends were cut back, 4 bases at V and 2 bases at J, with 13 bases in the middle. CDR3 sequence reads: CASSRNRDNTDTQYF. CDR3 coding DNA: TGTGCCAGCTCACGCAACCGGGACAACACAGATACGCAGTATTTT.

J is TRBJ1-2 and V is TRBV28, with 8 bases matching TRBD1. The CDR3 has 12 residues. CDR1 and CDR2 (germline): MDHEN, SYDVKM. V dropped 3 bases and J dropped 7; count of bases not matched to a gene: 1. The CDR3 spells CASSFQGAGYTF. The CDR3 coding sequence is TGTGCCAGCAGTTTTCAGGGGGCTGGCTACACCTTC.

The CDR3 DNA reads TGTGCCAGCAGCCCTAGGCACACAGATACGCAGTATTTT. This translates into CASSPRHTDTQYF. The chain couples TRBV7-3 to TRBJ2-3; no definite D call. This CDR3 spans 13 amino acids. The ends were cut back, 5 bases at V and 2 bases at J, with 8 bases in the middle. The germline V gene encodes CDR1 SGHTA and CDR2 FQGTGA.

The rearrangement joins TRBV27 to TRBJ1-3; 8 bases agree with TRBD1. The CDR3 extends over 16 amino acids. Trimming at V came to 0 bases and at J to 2 bases, leaving 3 bases not matched to a gene. Germline loops: CDR1 MNHEY, CDR2 SMNVEV (reference sequence). This CDR3 reads CASSLSLRGPGNTIYF. The CDR3 nucleotides read TGTGCCAGCAGTTTATCTCTCAGGGGGCCTGGAAACACCATATATTTT.

V is TRBV6-1 and J is TRBJ2-7; TRBD1 matches 7 bases. J was trimmed by 3 bases and V by 0 bases; bases with no gene match: 5. CDR1 is MNHNS and CDR2 is SASEGT in the germline V gene. The CDR3 spans 15 residues. CDR3 nucleotide sequence: TGTGCCAGCAGTGAAGCGCTGGGACAGATCTACGAGCAGTACTTC. This codes for CASSEALGQIYEQYF.

The CDR3 DNA sequence: TGTGCCTGGAGTGTATTGAGGCAGGTCGGGGGAAAACTGTTTTTT. This sequence encodes CAWSVLRQVGGKLFF. This chain links TRBV30 with TRBJ1-4; perhaps TRBD1 as D (5 bases). The V end was cut by 0 bases, the J end by 10 bases, with 18 bases between. CDR3 length equals 15 residues. Germline-derived CDR1 and CDR2 are GTSNPN and SVGIG (reference sequence).

The chain employs TRBV30 and TRBJ2-7, with D possibly TRBD1 on 7 matching bases. The CDR3 length is 13 residues. From germline, CDR1 is GTSNPN and CDR2 SVGIG (reference sequence). V gave up 3 bases and J gave up 4 bases, with 13 bases separating them. The CDR3, as DNA: TGTGCCTGGAGCCCGACAGGGAGGTACGAGCAGTACTTC. Amino acid sequence: CAWSPTGRYEQYF.

This rearrangement joins TRBV5-6 to TRBJ2-1; D is possibly TRBD1 (6 bases). Trimming left V 3 bases short and J 4 bases short, with 8 bases between. Germline V gene sequence: CDR1 SGHDT, CDR2 YYEEEE. This CDR3 is built from 13 residues. CDR3 nucleotides: TGTGCCAGCAGCTGGGGACAATACAATGAGCAGTTCTTC. Protein: CASSWGQYNEQFF.

The gene calls are TRBV6-5 and TRBJ2-7; TRBD2 matches 14 bases. Germline V lookup: CDR1 MNHEY, CDR2 SVGAGI. V lost 8 bases, J lost 6 bases, and 3 bases stayed unmatched. The CDR3 consists of 13 residues. CDR3 loop: CASGTSGSSEQYF. CDR3 DNA: TGTGCCAGCGGGACTAGCGGGAGTAGCGAGCAGTACTTC.

The chain joins TRBV30 to TRBJ2-1; 8 bases are a match to TRBD2. Trimming at V came to 2 bases and at J to 6 bases, leaving 15 bases not matched to a gene. Germline CDR1 and CDR2: GTSNPN and SVGIG (reference sequence). This CDR3 spans 17 amino acids. The CDR3 DNA is TGTGCCTGGAGTCCTGCTAGCGGGTGGAGGGGGATCAATGAGCAGTTCTTC. This translates into CAWSPASGWRGINEQFF.

The chain couples TRBV19 to TRBJ1-5; D call uncertain. V was pared by 11 bases and J by 0 bases, with 26 bases between. This CDR3 is 18 amino acids long. The germline V gene has CDR1 LNHDA and CDR2 SQIVND (reference sequence). The chain's CDR3 is CALRSGGVNANSNQPQHF. For the CDR3, the DNA is TGTGCCTTGAGATCAGGTGGGGTCAATGCTAATAGCAATCAGCCCCAGCATTTT.